These T cell receptor beta chains were read from a single sample in a study of human T cells and chemical hapten exposure. TCRdb analysed the RACE reads with MiXCR anew, one entry per CDR3 protein. Of about 54,000 distinct CDR3 sequences listed, less than 10% were seen once; the top ten hold 1.5% to 2%. Sample: whole blood, taken in connection with sensitization to the hapten diphenylcyclopropenone (DPC). These receptors all come from a woman in her forties or fifties with alopecia areata. Some clones in this sample may be carry-over from other donors' samples. The CDR3 runs from the conserved cysteine through the conserved F or W. D genes are given only for firm matches. Size is stated for part of the rows, as once, few or many counts, or as a class when the clone is expanded.

V	J	D	size	DNA	CDR3
TRBV19	TRBJ2-4	TRBD2	few	TGTGCCAGTAGTATAGCCGGACTAGCGGGGGGATTACGGTACTTC	CASSIAGLAGGLRYF
TRBV11-2	TRBJ2-1	NA	NA	TGTGCCAGCAGCTTATTCTTTTCGAGGGTCCATCGGGTGAGCTCCTACAATGAGCAGTTCTTC	CASSLFFSRVHRVSSYNEQFF
TRBV29-1	TRBJ1-1	NA	NA	TGCAGCTCGCGGGCACAGGGGAACACTGAAGCTTTCTTT	CSSRAQGNTEAFF
TRBV28	TRBJ2-5	TRBD2	NA	TGTGCCAGCAGTCAATCTAGCGGGAGGGGACAAGAGACCCAGTACTTC	CASSQSSGRGQETQYF
TRBV12-3/TRBV12-4	TRBJ1-2	TRBD1	NA	TGTGCCAGCAGTCCTCCGGGACAGGGAAAGAAAGGCTACACCTTC	CASSPPGQGKKGYTF
TRBV7-2	TRBJ2-2	TRBD1	NA	TGTGCCAGCAGCTCGGGACAGGGGGCCGGGGAGCTGTTTTTT	CASSSGQGAGELFF
TRBV4-2	TRBJ1-1	NA	NA	TGTGCCAGCAGCCAAGTCAAACTCCTGGCCGTAACTTTCTTT	CASSQVKLLAVTFF
TRBV6-2/TRBV6-3	TRBJ2-6	TRBD1	many	TGTGCCAGCAGCTCTACAGGGGTGGTACAGTCTGGGGCCAACGTCCTGACTTTC	CASSSTGVVQSGANVLTF
TRBV6-5	TRBJ2-3	TRBD2	few	TGTGCCAGCAGTGTAGGACTAGCGGGTGGCACAGATACGCAGTATTTT	CASSVGLAGGTDTQYF
TRBV23-1	TRBJ2-7	TRBD1	few	TGCGCCAGCAGTCAATTTTCTCCCATCCAGTCGTTTGAAAAGGACAGGACGGACTACGAGCAGTACTTC	CASSQFSPIQSFEKDRTDYEQYF